These T cell receptor beta chains were read from a single sample in a study of blood T cells in healthy people across ages. TCRdb independently ran MiXCR on the 5' RACE reads; one entry per CDR3 protein. The sample carries 800,000 to 1,300,000 distinct CDR3 sequences, under 30% recorded once. These same records also appear under a second study, on T cells of mothers and their children.

The source material was blood. The receptors originated from a girl under 10 years old in good health. CDR3s include the opening cysteine and the closing phenylalanine or tryptophan. A D gene is named only where the DNA matches it firmly. Not all rows give a size; the values are once, few, many and, for expanded clones, a class.

TRBV20-1,15,.,.,TRBJ2-2,CSAGAPGANTGELFF,TGCAGTGCCGGAGCACCAGGGGCGAACACCGGGGAGCTGTTTTTT
TRBV6-1,16,TRBD2,few,TRBJ2-5,CASSDLRTSSYVTQYF,TGTGCCAGCAGTGATTTGAGGACTAGCTCGTATGTGACCCAGTACTTC
TRBV29-1,11,.,.,TRBJ1-2,CSVEELGGYTF,TGCAGCGTTGAAGAGTTAGGTGGCTACACCTTC
TRBV11-2,19,TRBD2,.,TRBJ2-5,CASNFFPTYLSSGIETQYF,TGTGCCAGCAACTTTTTTCCCACTTACCTGTCTAGCGGGATAGAGACCCAGTACTTC
TRBV3-1,14,.,few,TRBJ1-2,CASSQDVSVGGYTF,TGTGCCAGCAGCCAAGATGTTTCGGTGGGAGGCTACACCTTC
TRBV29-1,11,.,few,TRBJ1-2,CSAGREDGYTF,TGCAGCGCCGGACGGGAGGATGGCTACACCTTC
TRBV20-1,21,TRBD1,few,TRBJ1-2,CSARDVGGRGTGGTDLYGYTF,TGCAGTGCTAGAGATGTCGGTGGTCGGGGGACAGGGGGTACGGATTTATATGGCTACACCTTC
TRBV12-3/TRBV12-4,18,.,.,TRBJ2-3,CASSLRTGGGSTTDTQYF,TGTGCCAGCAGTTTGAGGACAGGAGGGGGCAGTACGACAGATACGCAGTATTTT
TRBV15,16,TRBD1,.,TRBJ2-7,CATSPSVRQGPYEQYF,TGTGCCACCAGCCCATCAGTCCGACAGGGACCCTACGAGCAGTACTTC
TRBV4-2,15,.,.,TRBJ2-3,CASSLQEVSTDTQYF,TGTGCCAGCAGCCTCCAAGAGGTTAGCACAGATACGCAGTATTTT
TRBV10-2,11,.,few,TRBJ2-7,CASSDSFEQYF,TGCGCCAGCAGTGACTCCTTCGAGCAGTACTTC
TRBV11-1,14,.,.,TRBJ2-4,CASSLGPQPNSQYF,TGTGCCAGCAGCTTGGGGCCTCAGCCAAACTCTCAGTACTTC
TRBV12-3/TRBV12-4,15,TRBD1,.,TRBJ2-3,CASSLDRGLTDTQYF,TGTGCCAGCAGTTTGGACAGGGGGCTCACAGATACGCAGTATTTT
TRBV29-1,11,.,.,TRBJ2-1,CSGDSDNEQFF,TGCAGCGGGGACTCCGACAATGAGCAGTTCTTC
TRBV28,11,.,.,TRBJ2-7,CASALGGEQYF,TGTGCCAGTGCCCTAGGTGGCGAGCAGTACTTC
TRBV28,13,.,few,TRBJ1-1,CASSPDLNLGAFF,TGTGCCAGCAGCCCGGACCTTAATCTTGGGGCTTTCTTT
TRBV5-1,21,TRBD2,few,TRBJ2-1,CASSLKRVPLAELFTYNEQFF,TGCGCCAGCAGCCTGAAGAGGGTGCCACTAGCGGAGCTATTCACCTACAATGAGCAGTTCTTC
TRBV11-3,14,.,.,TRBJ1-1,CASSLIPSTAEAFF,TGTGCCAGCAGCTTAATCCCCTCGACGGCCGAAGCTTTCTTT
TRBV6-2/TRBV6-3,13,.,.,TRBJ2-7,CASSRTGFDEQYF,TGTGCCAGCAGTCGCACAGGGTTCGACGAGCAGTACTTC
TRBV20-1,14,TRBD1,few,TRBJ2-7,CSATGQGLRYEQYF,TGCAGTGCTACCGGACAGGGTTTGCGCTACGAGCAGTACTTC
TRBV7-9,16,.,.,TRBJ2-7,CASSPGVVTSLYEQYF,TGTGCCAGCAGCCCTGGGGTAGTCACCTCACTTTACGAGCAGTACTTC
TRBV5-1,16,TRBD2,few,TRBJ2-1,CASSLGSSGRGNEQFF,TGCGCCAGCAGCTTGGGTAGTAGCGGGAGGGGCAATGAGCAGTTCTTC
TRBV7-6,14,TRBD1,.,TRBJ1-2,CASSSTTGEGGYTF,TGTGCCAGCAGCTCCACAACAGGGGAGGGTGGCTACACCTTC
TRBV27,15,.,few,TRBJ1-4,CASSRDPFDNEKLFF,TGTGCCAGCAGCCGGGACCCATTCGATAATGAAAAACTGTTTTTT
TRBV28,14,.,.,TRBJ2-7,CASSLLRRVYEQYF,TGTGCCAGCAGTTTACTGCGGAGGGTCTACGAGCAGTACTTC
TRBV29-1,13,.,.,TRBJ2-4,CSPDTLHKNIQYF,TGCAGCCCGGACACGCTGCACAAAAACATTCAGTACTTC
TRBV5-6,16,TRBD1,.,TRBJ2-1,CASSLGGQGIYNEQFF,TGTGCCAGCAGCTTGGGAGGACAGGGGATCTACAATGAGCAGTTCTTC
TRBV4-1,13,.,.,TRBJ2-1,CASSPSKADEQFF,TGCGCCAGCAGTCCATCCAAGGCCGATGAGCAGTTCTTC
TRBV20-1,13,TRBD1,.,TRBJ1-4,CSARDQGDEKLFF,TGCAGTGCTAGAGATCAGGGGGATGAAAAACTGTTTTTT
TRBV4-3,15,.,few,TRBJ1-1,CASSQDLGLGTEAFF,TGCGCCAGCAGCCAAGATTTGGGGTTGGGCACTGAAGCTTTCTTT
TRBV24-1,12,.,.,TRBJ1-2,CATSLGGYGYTF,TGTGCCACCAGCTTGGGGGGCTATGGCTACACCTTC
TRBV9,15,TRBD1,.,TRBJ2-5,CASSFRQGPQETQYF,TGTGCCAGCAGCTTCCGACAGGGCCCCCAGGAGACCCAGTACTTC
TRBV3-1,15,TRBD1,.,TRBJ2-7,CASRTTGTGIYEQYF,TGTGCCAGCAGAACTACCGGGACAGGGATCTACGAGCAGTACTTC
TRBV18,13,.,.,TRBJ1-1,CASSPGLSTEAFF,TGTGCCAGCTCACCAGGCCTTTCCACTGAAGCTTTCTTT
TRBV10-3,13,.,few,TRBJ1-1,CAITPGAGSEAFF,TGTGCCATCACTCCCGGGGCCGGGTCTGAAGCTTTCTTT
TRBV27,14,.,few,TRBJ2-7,CASRPGRGGVEQYF,TGTGCCAGCAGACCCGGACGGGGAGGAGTAGAGCAGTACTTC
TRBV9,16,.,.,TRBJ1-2,CASSVHGGAHNYGYTF,TGTGCCAGCAGCGTTCATGGGGGGGCGCACAACTATGGCTACACCTTC
TRBV10-3,13,.,.,TRBJ2-7,CAISGSRGVEQYF,TGTGCCATCAGTGGGAGTCGAGGGGTCGAGCAGTACTTC
TRBV7-9,18,.,.,TRBJ2-7,CASSLQRKAGPFLYEQYF,TGTGCCAGCAGTCTACAGAGAAAAGCGGGCCCTTTCCTCTACGAGCAGTACTTC
TRBV20-1,13,.,few,TRBJ2-6,CSANAAGANVLTF,TGCAGTGCTAATGCGGCTGGGGCCAACGTCCTGACTTTC
TRBV5-1,17,TRBD2,.,TRBJ2-1,CATQGLAGASSYNEQFF,TGCGCCACCCAGGGACTAGCGGGCGCTAGCTCCTACAATGAGCAGTTCTTC
TRBV29-1,10,.,few,TRBJ1-4,CSGGGEKLFF,TGCAGCGGTGGGGGTGAAAAACTGTTTTTT
TRBV11-2,14,.,few,TRBJ1-1,CASSWREMNTEAFF,TGTGCCAGCAGCTGGAGAGAGATGAACACTGAAGCTTTCTTT
TRBV6-6,14,.,.,TRBJ2-7,CASSFPDSSYEQYF,TGTGCCAGCAGTTTCCCGGACAGCTCCTACGAGCAGTACTTC
TRBV4-3,15,.,.,TRBJ2-2,CASSQKDGSTGELFF,TGCGCCAGCAGCCAAAAAGACGGATCTACCGGGGAGCTGTTTTTT
TRBV29-1,17,.,few,TRBJ2-3,CSIEDGAHLLPTDTQYF,TGCAGTATTGAAGATGGGGCCCACTTACTCCCCACAGATACGCAGTATTTT
TRBV18,15,TRBD1,few,TRBJ2-2,CASSPGTGGIGELFF,TGTGCCAGCTCACCAGGGACAGGGGGCATCGGGGAGCTGTTTTTT
TRBV7-3,18,TRBD2,.,TRBJ2-2,CASSTTSLAGAYTGELFF,TGTGCCAGCAGCACCACCTCCCTAGCGGGGGCTTACACCGGGGAGCTGTTTTTT
TRBV5-1,15,.,.,TRBJ2-2,CASSSGTQNTGELFF,TGCGCCAGCAGTAGTGGGACTCAGAACACCGGGGAGCTGTTTTTT
TRBV6-5,15,.,.,TRBJ1-4,CASSFLSGGNEKLFF,TGTGCCAGCAGCTTCCTCTCGGGAGGGAATGAAAAACTGTTTTTT
TRBV9,13,.,.,TRBJ1-1,CASSGSLNTEAFF,TGTGCCAGCAGCGGTTCATTGAACACTGAAGCTTTCTTT
TRBV25-1,14,TRBD1,.,TRBJ1-4,CASSKTGGNEKLFF,TGTGCCAGCAGTAAAACAGGGGGCAATGAAAAACTGTTTTTT
TRBV5-1,15,.,few,TRBJ2-1,CASSPGAGVYNEQFF,TGCGCCAGCAGCCCGGGGGCAGGGGTTTACAATGAGCAGTTCTTC
TRBV6-5,15,.,.,TRBJ1-6,CASNRKAGAESPLHF,TGTGCCAGCAACCGAAAGGCCGGGGCGGAATCACCCCTCCACTTT
TRBV10-3,18,TRBD2,few,TRBJ2-5,CAISESWTSGPKEETQYF,TGTGCCATCAGTGAGTCATGGACTAGCGGCCCTAAGGAAGAGACCCAGTACTTC